The text below deals with one T cell receptor beta chain. Its specificity is unknown. The sample belongs to a study of T cell clones after liver transplantation. Across the whole study: Liver transplant recipients had immunosuppression withdrawal attempted within 2 years. Draws occurred before transplant, before withdrawal, and after complete or failed withdrawal. TCRbeta sequencing after a pre-transplant mixed lymphocyte reaction identified graft-donor-reactive clones, later tracked in post-transplant blood.

CDR1 and CDR2 from the germline V gene are SGHNT and YYREEE (reference sequence). V dropped 1 base and J dropped 3 bases, with 10 bases sitting between them. The length of the CDR3 is 14 residues. Using immunoSEQ multiplex PCR, the repertoire was profiled, and TCRdb retains in-frame clones only, with some absent. The sample yields about 85,000 clones, around four fifths seen once. Findings and caveats of the study: Graft donor-reactive T cells may have migrated into the graft rather than being deleted.

The material sequenced was CD4+ T cells from blood, taken around 42 months after liver transplant. J is TRBJ2-5 and V is TRBV5-4; TRBD1 might be the D (6 bases). The receptor was isolated from a human patient who received a liver transplant. A share of the T cells may be of graft donor origin. This CDR3 reads CASSLFAGEETQYF. The CDR3 DNA reads TGTGCCAGCAGCTTGTTTGCAGGGGAAGAGACCCAGTACTTC.